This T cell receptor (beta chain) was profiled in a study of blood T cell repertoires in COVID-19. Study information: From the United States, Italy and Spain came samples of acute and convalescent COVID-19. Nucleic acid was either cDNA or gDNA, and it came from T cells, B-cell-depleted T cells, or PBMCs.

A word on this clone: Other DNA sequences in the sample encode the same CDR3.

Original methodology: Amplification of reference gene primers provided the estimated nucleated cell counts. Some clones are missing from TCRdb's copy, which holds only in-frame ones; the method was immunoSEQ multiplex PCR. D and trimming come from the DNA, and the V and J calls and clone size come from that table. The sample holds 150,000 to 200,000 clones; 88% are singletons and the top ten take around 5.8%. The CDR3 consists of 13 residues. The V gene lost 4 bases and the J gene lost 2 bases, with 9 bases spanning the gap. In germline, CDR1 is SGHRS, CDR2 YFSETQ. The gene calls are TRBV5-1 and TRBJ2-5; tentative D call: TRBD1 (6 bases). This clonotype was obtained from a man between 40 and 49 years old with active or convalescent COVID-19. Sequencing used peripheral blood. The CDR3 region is CASSPDRQETQYF. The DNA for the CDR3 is TGCGCCAGCAGCCCCGACAGGCAAGAGACCCAGTACTTC.